Presented here are 10 T cell receptor beta chains from one specimen sequenced in a study of cytomegalovirus exposure and HLA in healthy donors. PCR employed 60 Vbeta and 13 Jbeta primers. Profiling relied on immunoSEQ multiplex PCR, and the TCRdb table lists in-frame clones only, not all of them. The table records under 150,000 clones, roughly three quarters of them present only once. Sequencing was done on a sample of PBMCs. Receptor source: a woman between 40 and 55 years old in good health and CMV-seropositive.

V usage is TRBV2 and J usage is TRBJ1-5; D remains unclear. Trimming took 3 bases from V and 0 from J, leaving 6 bases between them. The CDR3 is made up of 14 amino acids. The germline gives CDR1 SNHLY, CDR2 FYNNEI. The CDR3 bases are TGTGCCAGCAGTGATAGCAGTAGCAATCAGCCCCAGCATTTT. As protein: CASSDSSSNQPQHF.

The count of this clone is one. This chain connects TRBV4-1 to TRBJ1-1, with 9 bases fitting TRBD1. V gave up 3 bases and J gave up 1 base; unmatched junction bases: 3. CDR1 and CDR2 (germline): MGHRA, YSYEKL. This CDR3 region has 15 residues. CDR3 sequence: CASSHQGQGNTEAFF. In DNA form, the CDR3 reads TGCGCCAGCAGCCACCAGGGACAGGGGAACACTGAAGCTTTCTTT.

The genes are TRBV30 and TRBJ1-3, with D possibly matching TRBD1 (6 bases). The V gene lost 4 bases and the J gene lost 4 bases, with 8 bases spanning the gap. This CDR3 has 12 residues. Germline V gives CDR1 GTSNPN, CDR2 SVGIG (reference sequence). The chain's CDR3 is CAWNRVGNTIYF. For the CDR3, the DNA is TGTGCCTGGAACAGGGTAGGAAACACCATATATTTT.

This chain connects TRBV15 to TRBJ1-2; 8 bases fit TRBD1. The CDR3 has 15 residues. Germline values: CDR1 LNHNV, CDR2 YYDKDF (reference sequence). J gave up 5 bases and V 4 bases, and 9 bases lay outside the gene matches. The CDR3 sequence: CATSKGQGIEYGYTF. The CDR3 nucleotides read TGTGCCACCAGCAAAGGACAGGGAATAGAGTATGGCTACACCTTC.

The chain uses TRBV19 and TRBJ2-6, with D possibly matching TRBD1 (5 bases). Germline loops: CDR1 LNHDA, CDR2 SQIVND (reference sequence). CDR3 length: 18 residues. The V end was cut by 7 bases, the J end by 2 bases, with 21 bases between. As DNA, the CDR3 is TGTGCCAGTAAAGCAAACAACCCAGGGTTGGCTGGGGCCAACGTCCTGACTTTC. Translation: CASKANNPGLAGANVLTF.

V and J are TRBV2 and TRBJ1-3; D remains unclear. Trimming shortened V by 6 bases and J by 0 bases, and 9 bases separated the two germline ends. The germline V gene has CDR1 SNHLY and CDR2 FYNNEI. This CDR3 has 14 amino acids. Written as DNA, the CDR3 is TGTGCCAGCAGCGCGGTCTCCTCTGGAAACACCATATATTTT. Protein: CASSAVSSGNTIYF.

The CDR3 loop is CASSGTGANIQYF. DNA of the CDR3: TGTGCCAGCAGTGGTACAGGGGCGAACATTCAGTACTTC. The chain joins TRBV6-1 to TRBJ2-4, with TRBD1 matching over 7 bases. Per the germline V gene, CDR1 is MNHNS and CDR2 is SASEGT. Trimming at V came to 4 bases and at J to 7 bases, leaving 4 bases not matched to a gene. The CDR3 extends over 13 amino acids.

This clone was seen more than once but under ten times. The V and J genes are TRBV7-7 and TRBJ2-5, with TRBD1 as a possible D gene (5 bases). The J call may be mistaken, given a closer DNA end match to TRBJ2-7. CDR3 length: 14 amino acids. Germline V gives CDR1 SSHAT, CDR2 FNYEAQ (reference sequence). Here the CDR3 reads CASSLYQGSYEQYF. DNA of the CDR3: TGTGCCAGCAGCTTATATCAGGGCTCCTACGAGCAGTACTTC.

V usage is TRBV5-5 and J usage is TRBJ1-2; D gene uncertain. From germline, CDR1 is SGHKS and CDR2 YYEKEE (reference sequence). V was clipped by 5 bases and J by 5 bases, with 16 bases between them. The CDR3 is 14 amino acids. The CDR3 reads CASRDYRNPYGYTF. CDR3 nucleotides: TGTGCCAGCAGAGATTACAGAAACCCATATGGCTACACCTTC. Filled out from reference TRBV5-5 and TRBJ1-2, the complete variable domain reads DAGVTQSPTHLIKTRGQQVTLRCSPISGHKSVSWYQQVLGQGPQFIFQYYEKEERGRGNFPDRFSARQFPNYSSELNVNALLLGDSALYLCASRDYRNPYGYTFGSGTRLTVV.

Only one count was recorded for this clone. CDR3 sequence: CASSPETVGAGGANVLTF. CDR3 sequence (DNA): TGCGCCAGCAGCCCAGAGACTGTGGGGGCAGGTGGGGCCAACGTCCTGACTTTC. The chain employs TRBV4-1 and TRBJ2-6; D may be TRBD1 (6 bases). Deletions cut 4 bases from V and 3 bases from J, with 19 bases between. There are 18 residues in the CDR3. CDR1 MGHRA and CDR2 YSYEKL come from the germline V gene.